A selection of T cell receptor beta chains follows, all from one sample in a study of blood T cell repertoires in COVID-19. Clones were sequenced by immunoSEQ multiplex PCR, and TCRdb holds only the in-frame ones, with some missing. The table lists tens of thousands of clones, 80% to 90% of them singletons. The specimen sequenced was peripheral blood. The receptors derive from a human donor with active COVID-19. The donor label of this sample is uncertain. The CDR3 runs from the conserved cysteine through the conserved F or W. D genes are given only for firm matches. Clone size, where shown, is once, few, many, or a class for clones that have expanded.

d_call,j_call,clone_size,v_call,cdr3_aa,cdr3_nt
.,TRBJ2-1,.,TRBV2,CASSERSGGSYNEQFF,TGTGCCAGCAGTGAAAGGAGTGGCGGTTCCTACAATGAGCAGTTCTTC
.,TRBJ2-5,.,TRBV9,CASSVGGLPTTWRPETQYF,TGTGCCAGCAGCGTAGGAGGACTTCCAACGACATGGCGGCCAGAGACCCAGTACTTC
TRBD2,TRBJ2-1,.,TRBV14,CASRNPPCSGRLNYNEQFF,TGTGCCAGCAGAAACCCACCCTGTAGCGGGAGACTCAACTACAATGAGCAGTTCTTC
.,TRBJ1-1,.,TRBV20-1,CSASRGSRTEAFF,TGCAGTGCTAGTCGGGGTTCTCGAACTGAAGCTTTCTTT
.,TRBJ2-5,.,TRBV28,CASSSGSRETQYF,TGTGCCAGCAGCTCGGGTTCTCGGGAGACCCAGTACTTC
.,TRBJ2-3,.,TRBV6-2/TRBV6-3,CASSYFRGADTQYF,TGTGCCAGCAGTTATTTCAGGGGGGCAGATACGCAGTATTTT
.,TRBJ1-2,.,TRBV7-9,CASSLGVTGENYGYTF,TGTGCCAGCAGCTTAGGAGTAACGGGGGAAAACTATGGCTACACCTTC
TRBD1,TRBJ2-1,.,TRBV7-2,CASSRRQGGDEQFF,TGTGCCAGCAGCCGTCGACAGGGGGGCGATGAGCAGTTCTTC
.,TRBJ2-1,.,TRBV18,CASSSVLRYEQFF,TGTGCCAGCTCCTCGGTCCTCCGCTATGAGCAGTTCTTC
TRBD2,TRBJ2-1,few,TRBV7-6,CASSPYGSGRGADNEQFF,TGTGCCAGCAGCCCCTACGGTAGCGGGAGAGGGGCTGACAATGAGCAGTTCTTC
TRBD1,TRBJ1-1,.,TRBV5-1,CASSLTGGNTEAFF,TGCGCCAGCAGCTTGACAGGGGGGAACACTGAAGCTTTCTTT
TRBD2,TRBJ2-1,.,TRBV24-1,CATQQAGSYNEQFF,TGTGCCACCCAGCAAGCGGGGTCCTACAATGAGCAGTTCTTC
.,TRBJ2-5,.,TRBV19,CASSPGQHQETQYF,TGTGCCAGTAGTCCAGGACAGCACCAAGAGACCCAGTACTTC
TRBD1,TRBJ1-2,.,TRBV18,CASSPTGTLYGYTF,TGTGCCAGCTCACCGACAGGGACCCTCTATGGCTACACCTTC
.,TRBJ1-4,.,TRBV12-5,CASGSGYEKLFF,TGTGCTAGTGGTTCAGGGTATGAAAAACTGTTTTTT
.,TRBJ1-1,.,TRBV2,CATSILNTEAFF,TGTGCCACCAGCATCCTGAACACTGAAGCTTTCTTT
.,TRBJ2-2,.,TRBV6-5,CASSYVRAGGELFF,TGTGCCAGCAGTTACGTCCGGGCGGGCGGGGAGCTGTTTTTT
TRBD1,TRBJ1-2,.,TRBV28,CASSPGQGAYYGYTF,TGTGCCAGCAGTCCGGGACAGGGGGCGTATTATGGCTACACCTTC
TRBD2,TRBJ2-5,.,TRBV3-1/TRBV3-2,CASSQRESRETQYF,TGTGCCAGCAGCCAGCGGGAGTCCCGGGAGACCCAGTACTTC
TRBD2,TRBJ2-3,.,TRBV5-4,CASSLEGGSEWNTQYF,TGTGCCAGCAGCTTGGAGGGCGGGAGTGAATGGAATACGCAGTATTTT
.,TRBJ1-5,.,TRBV30,CAWSDRSHQPQHF,TGTGCCTGGAGTGACAGGTCTCATCAGCCCCAGCATTTT
.,TRBJ2-3,.,TRBV23-1,CASSQLGGWHPITQYF,TGCGCCAGCAGTCAATTGGGCGGGTGGCATCCTATAACGCAGTATTTT
.,TRBJ2-7,.,TRBV15,CATSRDRVQGREQYF,TGTGCCACCAGCAGAGATCGGGTTCAGGGCCGCGAGCAGTACTTC
.,TRBJ2-3,.,TRBV6-4,CASSDLPGAGTDTQYF,TGTGCCAGCAGTGACTTGCCAGGGGCAGGAACAGATACGCAGTATTTT
TRBD2,TRBJ2-1,.,TRBV11-2,CASSLSGLAGGNYNEQFF,TGTGCCAGCAGCTTATCGGGGCTAGCGGGGGGTAACTACAATGAGCAGTTCTTC
TRBD2,TRBJ2-6,.,TRBV18,CASSLLLAGVSGANVLTF,TGTGCCAGCTCACTACTACTAGCGGGAGTGTCTGGGGCCAACGTCCTGACTTTC
.,TRBJ2-3,.,TRBV7-2,CASSQGRYQDTQYF,TGTGCCAGCAGTCAAGGCAGGTATCAAGATACGCAGTATTTT
.,TRBJ2-7,.,TRBV5-1,CASSSQGPWTYEQYF,TGCGCCAGCAGCTCCCAGGGGCCGTGGACCTACGAGCAGTACTTC
.,TRBJ2-3,.,TRBV18,CASSPPRGDTQYF,TGTGCCAGCTCACCACCGAGAGGAGATACGCAGTATTTT
TRBD1,TRBJ1-3,.,TRBV5-1,CASSLGQGLGNTIYF,TGCGCCAGCAGCTTGGGACAGGGGCTTGGAAACACCATATATTTT
.,TRBJ1-3,.,TRBV5-4,CASGGSSGNTIYF,TGTGCCAGCGGGGGCTCCTCTGGAAACACCATATATTTT
.,TRBJ2-7,.,TRBV2,CASSSRGHSYEQYF,TGTGCCAGCAGTTCAAGGGGACACTCCTACGAGCAGTACTTC
TRBD2,TRBJ2-2,.,TRBV19,CASSLLSGRADTGELFF,TGTGCCAGTAGTCTACTTAGCGGGAGGGCGGACACCGGGGAGCTGTTTTTT
.,TRBJ2-4,.,TRBV28,CASTQGGVAKNIQYF,TGTGCCAGCACCCAAGGAGGTGTAGCCAAAAACATTCAGTACTTC
TRBD2,TRBJ2-7,.,TRBV7-9,CASSLPREVNYEQYF,TGTGCCAGCAGCTTACCCCGGGAGGTGAACTACGAGCAGTACTTC
.,TRBJ1-2,few,TRBV28,CASSLWRGRNTF,TGTGCCAGCAGTTTATGGCGGGGTCGCAACACCTTC
.,TRBJ1-2,once,TRBV9,CASSVDPQGYGYTF,TGTGCCAGCAGCGTAGACCCCCAGGGGTATGGCTACACCTTC
TRBD1,TRBJ2-7,.,TRBV19,CASSIDVGQGFGEQYF,TGTGCCAGTAGTATAGACGTGGGACAGGGTTTCGGCGAGCAGTACTTC
.,TRBJ2-1,few,TRBV7-8,CASSLAGRSDDYNEQFF,TGTGCCAGCAGCTTAGCAGGGAGGTCTGACGACTACAATGAGCAGTTCTTC
TRBD2,TRBJ2-1,.,TRBV18,CASSRTSGVTYNEQFF,TGTGCCAGCTCGCGGACTAGCGGGGTGACCTACAATGAGCAGTTCTTC
TRBD1,TRBJ1-2,.,TRBV7-2,CASSPGQGALYGYTF,TGTGCCAGCAGCCCGGGACAGGGGGCTCTCTATGGCTACACCTTC